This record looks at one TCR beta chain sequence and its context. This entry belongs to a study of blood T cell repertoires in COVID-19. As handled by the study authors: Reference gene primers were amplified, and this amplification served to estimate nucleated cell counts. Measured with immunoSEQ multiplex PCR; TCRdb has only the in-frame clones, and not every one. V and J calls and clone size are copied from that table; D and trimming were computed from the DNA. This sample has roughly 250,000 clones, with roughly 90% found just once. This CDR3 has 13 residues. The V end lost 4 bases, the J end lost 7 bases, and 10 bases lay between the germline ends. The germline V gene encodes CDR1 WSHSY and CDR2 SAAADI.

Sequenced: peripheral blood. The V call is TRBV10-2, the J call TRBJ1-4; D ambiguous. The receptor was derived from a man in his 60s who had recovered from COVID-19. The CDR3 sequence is CASSVVFGEKLFF. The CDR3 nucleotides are TGCGCCAGCAGTGTAGTCTTTGGTGAAAAACTGTTTTTT.